The sample holds one count of the clone carrying this T cell receptor (beta chain). Its target is unknown. The data were obtained in a study of T cell responses to AZD1222 COVID-19 vaccine. Study observations and caveats: Vaccine-related CD4 TCRs covered spike, predominating at 160-218 and 743-854.

This CDR3 contains 14 residues. Trimming shortened V by 5 bases and J by 5 bases, and 13 bases separated the two germline ends. CDR1 is MNHEY, CDR2 SVGEGT, per germline. Libraries were prepared by immunoSEQ multiplex PCR; TCRdb keeps only in-frame clonotypes and omits some of them. The table records about 130,000 clones, roughly 93% of them present only once. V usage is TRBV6-2 or TRBV6-3 and J usage is TRBJ2-1; no definite D call. The sample consisted of peripheral blood, taken 28 days after the second AZD1222 dose. The TCR comes from an adult who received the AZD1222 COVID-19 vaccine. CDR3 amino acids: CASSPRSSHNEQFF. The CDR3 DNA is TGTGCCAGCAGTCCCAGATCGTCCCACAATGAGCAGTTCTTC.